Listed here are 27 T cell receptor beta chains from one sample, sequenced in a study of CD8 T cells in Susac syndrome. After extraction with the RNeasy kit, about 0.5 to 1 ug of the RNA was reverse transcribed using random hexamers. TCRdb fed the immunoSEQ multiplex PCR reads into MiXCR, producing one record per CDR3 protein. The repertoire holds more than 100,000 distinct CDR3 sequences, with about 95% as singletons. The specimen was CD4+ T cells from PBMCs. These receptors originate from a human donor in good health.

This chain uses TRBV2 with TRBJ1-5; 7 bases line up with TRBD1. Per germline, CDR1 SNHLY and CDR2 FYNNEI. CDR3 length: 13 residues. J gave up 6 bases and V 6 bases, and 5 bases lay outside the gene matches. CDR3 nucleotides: TGTGCCAGCAGCCCGGGACAGTTTCAGCCCCAGCATTTT. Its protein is CASSPGQFQPQHF.

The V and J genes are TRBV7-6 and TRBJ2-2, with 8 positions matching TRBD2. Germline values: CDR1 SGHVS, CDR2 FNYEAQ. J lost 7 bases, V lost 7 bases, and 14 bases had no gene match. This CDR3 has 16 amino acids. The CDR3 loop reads CASTPSSSGRLGELFF. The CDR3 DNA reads TGTGCCAGCACCCCGTCGTCTAGCGGGCGTCTCGGGGAGCTGTTTTTT.

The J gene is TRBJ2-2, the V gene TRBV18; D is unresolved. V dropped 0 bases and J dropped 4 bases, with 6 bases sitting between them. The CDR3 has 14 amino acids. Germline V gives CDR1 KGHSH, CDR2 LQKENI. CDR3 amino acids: CASSPPSTTGELFF. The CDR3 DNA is TGTGCCAGCTCACCACCTTCTACCACCGGGGAGCTGTTTTTT. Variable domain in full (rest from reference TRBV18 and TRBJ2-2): NAGVMQNPRHLVRRRGQEARLRCSPMKGHSHVYWYRQLPEEGLKFMVYLQKENIIDESGMPKERFSAEFPKEGPSILRIQQVVRGDSAAYFCASSPPSTTGELFFGEGSRLTVL.

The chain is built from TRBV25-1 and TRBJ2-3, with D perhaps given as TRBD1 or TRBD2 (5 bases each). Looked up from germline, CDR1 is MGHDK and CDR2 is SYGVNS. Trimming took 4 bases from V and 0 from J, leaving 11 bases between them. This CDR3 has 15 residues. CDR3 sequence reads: CASSGRDGSTDTQYF. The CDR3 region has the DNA TGTGCCAGCAGTGGCCGGGACGGAAGCACAGATACGCAGTATTTT.

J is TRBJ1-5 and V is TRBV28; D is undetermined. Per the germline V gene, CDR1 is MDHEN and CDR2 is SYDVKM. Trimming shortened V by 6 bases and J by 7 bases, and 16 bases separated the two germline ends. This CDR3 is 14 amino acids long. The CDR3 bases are TGTGCCAGCAGCGACCCCGGGAGTACCCAGCCCCAGCATTTT. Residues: CASSDPGSTQPQHF.

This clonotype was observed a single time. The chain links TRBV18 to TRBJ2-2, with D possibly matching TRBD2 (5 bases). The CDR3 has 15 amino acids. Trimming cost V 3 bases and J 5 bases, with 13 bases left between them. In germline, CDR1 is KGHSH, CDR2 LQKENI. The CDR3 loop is CASSPDSRATGELFF. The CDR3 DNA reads TGTGCCAGCTCACCGGACTCGAGGGCGACCGGGGAGCTGTTTTTT.

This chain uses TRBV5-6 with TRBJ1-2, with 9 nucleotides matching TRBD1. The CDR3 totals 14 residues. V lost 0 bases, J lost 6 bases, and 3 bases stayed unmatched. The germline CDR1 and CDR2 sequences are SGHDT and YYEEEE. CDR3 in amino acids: CASSLGTGVDGYTF. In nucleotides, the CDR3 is TGTGCCAGCAGCTTGGGGACAGGGGTAGATGGCTACACCTTC.

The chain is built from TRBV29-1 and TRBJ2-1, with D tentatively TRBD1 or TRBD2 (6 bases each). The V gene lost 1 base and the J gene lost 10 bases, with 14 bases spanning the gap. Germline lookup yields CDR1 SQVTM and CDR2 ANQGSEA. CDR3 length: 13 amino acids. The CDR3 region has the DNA TGCAGCGTTGAAGGGGGGGCGCGGGAAGAGCAGTTCTTC. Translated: CSVEGGAREEQFF.

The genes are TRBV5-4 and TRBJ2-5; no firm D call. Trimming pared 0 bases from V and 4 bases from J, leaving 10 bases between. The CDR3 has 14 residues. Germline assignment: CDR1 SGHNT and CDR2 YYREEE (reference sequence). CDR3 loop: CASSLVPRGETQYF. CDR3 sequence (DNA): TGTGCCAGCAGCTTGGTTCCTAGAGGAGAGACCCAGTACTTC. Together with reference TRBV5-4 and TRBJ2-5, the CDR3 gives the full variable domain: ETGVTQSPTHLIKTRGQQVTLRCSSQSGHNTVSWYQQALGQGPQFIFQYYREEENGRGNFPPRFSGLQFPNYSSELNVNALELDDSALYLCASSLVPRGETQYFGPGTRLLVL.

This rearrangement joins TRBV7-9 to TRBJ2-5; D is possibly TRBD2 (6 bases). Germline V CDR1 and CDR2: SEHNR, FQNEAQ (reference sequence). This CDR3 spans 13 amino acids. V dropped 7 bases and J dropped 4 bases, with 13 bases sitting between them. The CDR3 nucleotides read TGTGCCAGCAAAACAGGTAGCGGAGAGACCCAGTACTTC. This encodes CASKTGSGETQYF.

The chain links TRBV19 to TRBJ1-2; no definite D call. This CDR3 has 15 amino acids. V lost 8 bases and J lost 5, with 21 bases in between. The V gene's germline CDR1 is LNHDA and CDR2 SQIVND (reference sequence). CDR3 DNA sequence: TGTGCCAGTTTAGCAGGCTGGCGACTGGTTTATGGCTACACCTTC. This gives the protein CASLAGWRLVYGYTF.

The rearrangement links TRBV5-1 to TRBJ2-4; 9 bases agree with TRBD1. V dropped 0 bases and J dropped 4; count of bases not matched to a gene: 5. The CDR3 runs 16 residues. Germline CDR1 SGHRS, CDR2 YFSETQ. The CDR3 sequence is CASSLAVQGAKNIQYF. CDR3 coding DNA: TGCGCCAGCAGCTTGGCCGTACAGGGGGCAAAAAACATTCAGTACTTC.

The CDR3 DNA reads TGTGCCAGCAGTGAACGCAATCTAGCGGGAGGGCCTCGGTTCTTC. Its translation is CASSERNLAGGPRFF. This chain connects TRBV2 to TRBJ2-1, with 12 bases lining up with TRBD2. There are 15 residues in the CDR3. The germline CDR1 and CDR2 sequences are SNHLY and FYNNEI. V shed 2 bases, J shed 15 bases, and the junction held 11 bases outside the gene matches.

This CDR3 is CASSPRTSGGYEQYF. CDR3 in DNA: TGTGCCAGCAGCCCAAGGACTAGCGGGGGCTACGAGCAGTACTTC. The J gene is TRBJ2-7, the V gene TRBV7-9; 13 bases match TRBD2. Germline lookup yields CDR1 SEHNR and CDR2 FQNEAQ (reference sequence). This CDR3 spans 15 amino acids. Germline trimming cut 5 bases from V and 3 bases from J; bases unmatched to any gene: 4.

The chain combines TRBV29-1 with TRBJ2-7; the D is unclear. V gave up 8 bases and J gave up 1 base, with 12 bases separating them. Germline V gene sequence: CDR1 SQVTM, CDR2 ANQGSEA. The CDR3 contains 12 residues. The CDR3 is CSFRTDSYEQYF. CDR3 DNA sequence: TGCAGCTTTAGGACGGATTCCTACGAGCAGTACTTC.

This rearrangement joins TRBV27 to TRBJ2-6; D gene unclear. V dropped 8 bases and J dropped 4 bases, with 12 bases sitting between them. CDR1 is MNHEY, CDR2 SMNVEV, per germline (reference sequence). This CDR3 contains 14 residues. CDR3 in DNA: TGTGCCAGCCGCCTAGTCGCCGGGGCCAACGTCCTGACTTTC. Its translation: CASRLVAGANVLTF. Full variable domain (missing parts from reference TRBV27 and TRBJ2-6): EAQVTQNPRYLITVTGKKLTVTCSQNMNHEYMSWYRQDPGLGLRQIYYSMNVEVTDKGDVPEGYKVSRKEKRNFPLILESPSPNQTSLYFCASRLVAGANVLTFGAGSRLTVL.

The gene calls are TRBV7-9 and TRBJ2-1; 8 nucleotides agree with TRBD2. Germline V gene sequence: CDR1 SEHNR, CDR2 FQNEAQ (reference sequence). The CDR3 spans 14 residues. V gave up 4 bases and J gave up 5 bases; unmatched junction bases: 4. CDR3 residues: CASSSASGHNEQFF. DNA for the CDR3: TGTGCCAGCAGCTCCGCTAGCGGGCACAATGAGCAGTTCTTC. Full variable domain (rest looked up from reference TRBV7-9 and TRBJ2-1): DTGVSQNPRHKITKRGQNVTFRCDPISEHNRLYWYRQTLGQGPEFLTYFQNEAQLEKSRLLSDRFSAERPKGSFSTLEIQRTEQGDSAMYLCASSSASGHNEQFFGPGTRLTVL.

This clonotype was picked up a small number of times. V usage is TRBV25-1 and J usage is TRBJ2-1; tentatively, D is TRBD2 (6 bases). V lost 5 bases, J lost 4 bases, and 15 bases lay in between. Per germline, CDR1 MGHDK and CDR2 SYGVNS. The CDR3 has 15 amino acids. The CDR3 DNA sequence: TGTGCCAGCAGTCCCGGGACTGGACTGTACAATGAGCAGTTCTTC. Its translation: CASSPGTGLYNEQFF. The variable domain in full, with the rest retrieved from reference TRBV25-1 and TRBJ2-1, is EADIYQTPRYLVIGTGKKITLECSQTMGHDKMYWYQQDPGMELHLIHYSYGVNSTEKGDLSSESTVSRIRTEHFPLTLESARPSHTSQYLCASSPGTGLYNEQFFGPGTRLTVL.

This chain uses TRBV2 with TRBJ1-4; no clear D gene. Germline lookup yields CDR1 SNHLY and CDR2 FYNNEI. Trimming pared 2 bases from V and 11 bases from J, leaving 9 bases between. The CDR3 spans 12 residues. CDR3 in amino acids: CASSESVGKLFF. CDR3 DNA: TGTGCCAGCAGTGAAAGCGTTGGGAAACTGTTTTTT.

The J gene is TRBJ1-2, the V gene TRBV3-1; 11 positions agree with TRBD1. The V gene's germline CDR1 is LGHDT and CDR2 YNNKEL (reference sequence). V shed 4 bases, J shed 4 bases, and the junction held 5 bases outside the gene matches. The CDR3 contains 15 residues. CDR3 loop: CASSPDRGLIYGYTF. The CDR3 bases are TGTGCCAGCAGCCCGGACAGGGGGCTGATCTATGGCTACACCTTC.

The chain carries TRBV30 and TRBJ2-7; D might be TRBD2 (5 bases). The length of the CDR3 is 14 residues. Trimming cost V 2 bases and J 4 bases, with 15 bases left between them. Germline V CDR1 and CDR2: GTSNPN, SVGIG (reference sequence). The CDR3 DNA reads TGTGCCTGGAGTATGGCGGGTAGAGGGTACGAGCAGTACTTC. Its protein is CAWSMAGRGYEQYF.

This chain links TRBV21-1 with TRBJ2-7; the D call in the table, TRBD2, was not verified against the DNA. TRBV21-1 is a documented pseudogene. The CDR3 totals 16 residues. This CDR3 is CASSERSLAGEVEQYF. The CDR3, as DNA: TGTGCCAGCAGCGAAAGGTCACTAGCGGGAGAGGTCGAGCAGTACTTC.

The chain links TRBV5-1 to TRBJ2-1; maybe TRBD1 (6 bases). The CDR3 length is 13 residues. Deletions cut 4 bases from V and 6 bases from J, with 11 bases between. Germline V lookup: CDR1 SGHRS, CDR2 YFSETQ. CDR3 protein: CASSPDSRNEQFF. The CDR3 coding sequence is TGCGCCAGCAGCCCGGACAGTCGCAATGAGCAGTTCTTC.

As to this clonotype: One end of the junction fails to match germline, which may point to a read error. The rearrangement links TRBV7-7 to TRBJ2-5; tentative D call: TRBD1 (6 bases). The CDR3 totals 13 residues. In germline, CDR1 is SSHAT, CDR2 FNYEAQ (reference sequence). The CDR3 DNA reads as TGTGCTAGCAGCTTTAACAGGGAAGAGACCCAGTACTTC. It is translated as CASSFNREETQYF.

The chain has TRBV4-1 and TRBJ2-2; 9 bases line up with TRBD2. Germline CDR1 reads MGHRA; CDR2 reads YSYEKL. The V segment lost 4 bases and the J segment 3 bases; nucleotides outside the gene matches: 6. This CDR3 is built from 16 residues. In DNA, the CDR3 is TGCGCCAGCAGCCTTAGGACTAGCGCCGACACCGGGGAGCTGTTTTTT. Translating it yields CASSLRTSADTGELFF.

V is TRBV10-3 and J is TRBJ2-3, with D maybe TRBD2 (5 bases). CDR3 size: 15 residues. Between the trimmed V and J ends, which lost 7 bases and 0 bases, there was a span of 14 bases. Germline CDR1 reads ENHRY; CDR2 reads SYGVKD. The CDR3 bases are TGTGCCATCAAAACGGACTGGATCAGCACAGATACGCAGTATTTT. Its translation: CAIKTDWISTDTQYF.

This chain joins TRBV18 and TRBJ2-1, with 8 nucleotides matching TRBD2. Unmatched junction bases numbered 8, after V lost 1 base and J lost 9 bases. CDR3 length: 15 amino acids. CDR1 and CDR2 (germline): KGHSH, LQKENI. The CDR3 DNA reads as TGTGCCAGCTCACCACTAATCGGGGGGGCGGCTGAGCAGTTCTTC. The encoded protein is CASSPLIGGAAEQFF.